This is a list of T cell receptor beta chains from one sample in a study of OX40 agonist ivuxolimab in advanced cancers. Sequencing was performed with immunoSEQ multiplex PCR; in TCRdb, only in-frame clones are kept and a portion is missing. The table records 6,000 to 7,500 clones, 84% of them present only once. Material: CD4+ or CD8+ T cells sorted from blood, obtained in a trial of the OX40 agonist ivuxolimab. Source of these receptors: an adult with an advanced solid tumor such as melanoma, head and neck, liver or kidney cancer. The CDR3 runs from the conserved cysteine through the conserved F or W. Fields, in order: D gene, J gene, clone size, V gene, CDR3 DNA, CDR3 protein. A D gene is named only where the DNA matches it firmly. Size values are once, few and many counts, or a class for expanded clones, and some rows have none.

TRBD1,TRBJ2-2,-,TRBV2,TGTGCCAGCAGTACCCCTACAGGGGGCACGAACACCGGGGAGCTGTTTTTT,CASSTPTGGTNTGELFF
-,TRBJ1-5,-,TRBV28,TGTGCCAGCAGTCTCACCGGGGGGTTGAATCAGCCCCAGCATTTT,CASSLTGGLNQPQHF
-,TRBJ1-3,-,TRBV7-6,TGTGCCAGCAGCCCCGGGACGGTTATTACTTACTCTGGAAACACCATATATTTT,CASSPGTVITYSGNTIYF
TRBD2,TRBJ2-1,-,TRBV29-1,TGCAGCGTTGAAGAGATGGCGGGAGGTCCCTACAATGAGCAGTTCTTC,CSVEEMAGGPYNEQFF
TRBD1,TRBJ2-1,-,TRBV27,TGTGCCAGCAGTACACCAGGGGGCTATGAGCAGTTCTTC,CASSTPGGYEQFF
-,TRBJ2-3,once,TRBV11-1,TGTGCCAGCAGCCAAGGTAAACGGACAGATACGCAGTATTTT,CASSQGKRTDTQYF
TRBD2,TRBJ2-7,-,TRBV5-1,TGCGCCAGCAGCTTGGCCGCCCCCCGGACTAGCGGGACCCCCTACGAGCAGTACTTC,CASSLAAPRTSGTPYEQYF
-,TRBJ2-2,-,TRBV2,TGTGCCAGCAGCGATAAAAACACCGGGGAGCTGTTTTTT,CASSDKNTGELFF
-,TRBJ2-1,few,TRBV6-6,TGTGCCAGCAGTTACGCGTTGAGTGAGCAGTTCTTC,CASSYALSEQFF
TRBD1,TRBJ2-7,-,TRBV19,TGTGCCAGCAGTAGGGAACAGGGGGCGGGCGAGCAGTACTTC,CASSREQGAGEQYF
-,TRBJ1-1,-,TRBV30,TGTGCCTGGATTTTCAGCGGTGAAGCTTTCTTT,CAWIFSGEAFF
-,TRBJ2-7,medium-sized,TRBV6-6,TGTGCCAGCAGTTACGCAGGACCTTTGGACGAGCAGTACTTC,CASSYAGPLDEQYF
-,TRBJ1-2,-,TRBV15,TGTGCCACCAGCAGAGCGAGGGATCAGGGCTATGGCTACACCTTC,CATSRARDQGYGYTF
TRBD1,TRBJ1-1,-,TRBV7-9,TGTGCCAGCAGCCTTGGGGACAGCGGGATGAACACTGAAGCTTTTTTT,CASSLGDSGMNTEAFF
-,TRBJ2-7,-,TRBV6-5,TGTGCCAGCAGCCTGACTTTACTAAGCTCCTACGAGCAGTACTTC,CASSLTLLSSYEQYF
TRBD2,TRBJ2-1,-,TRBV19,TGTGCCAGTAGCCCTTCTAGCGGGGCCTACAATGAGCAGTTCTTC,CASSPSSGAYNEQFF
-,TRBJ2-3,-,TRBV14,TGTGCCAGCAGCCCCCTCTTTGAGGGGCATAGAGATACGCAGTATTTT,CASSPLFEGHRDTQYF
-,TRBJ2-1,-,TRBV29-1,TGCAGCGTTCTGGGAGGGGGCAATGAGCAGTTCTTC,CSVLGGGNEQFF
TRBD2,TRBJ2-4,-,TRBV5-1,TGCGCCAGCAGCTCGCGGGAGGGCCGGGCCAAAAACATTCAGTACTTC,CASSSREGRAKNIQYF
-,TRBJ1-2,once,TRBV4-1,TGCGCCAGCACTCTCGACCGGGGAGTTAACTATGGCTACACCTTC,CASTLDRGVNYGYTF
-,TRBJ2-2,-,TRBV30,TGTGCCTGCCCCGGAAGGGGAGAGAACACCGGGGAGCTGTTTTTT,CACPGRGENTGELFF
-,TRBJ1-1,-,TRBV12-5,TGTGCTAGTGGGAGGGGTCCGAGCACTGAAGCTTTCTTT,CASGRGPSTEAFF
TRBD2,TRBJ2-5,few,TRBV6-5,TGTGCCAGCAGCTTAGCGGGAGCAGAGACCCAGTACTTC,CASSLAGAETQYF
-,TRBJ2-2,-,TRBV2,TGTGCCAGCAGTGAAAGGCAGGTCGGGGAGCTGTTTTTT,CASSERQVGELFF
-,TRBJ1-1,-,TRBV6-5,TGTGCCAGCAGTTACTTCGGACAAAGGCCCACTGAAGCTTTCTTT,CASSYFGQRPTEAFF
-,TRBJ2-7,few,TRBV28,TGTGCCAGCAGTTCTGCTGACAGGGAGGACTACGAGCAGTACTTC,CASSSADREDYEQYF
TRBD2,TRBJ2-1,few,TRBV7-8,TGTGCCAGCAGCTTAGATCCCACTAGCGGGGGGTCCTACAATGAGCAGTTCTTC,CASSLDPTSGGSYNEQFF
-,TRBJ2-7,-,TRBV6-1,TGTGCCAGCAGGAGAGAGGGGGGGAGTAGTTACGAGCAGTACTTC,CASRREGGSSYEQYF
TRBD1,TRBJ2-5,-,TRBV2,TGTGCCAGCAGTGGAGTTGACAGGGGTGGTGAGACCCAGTACTTC,CASSGVDRGGETQYF
-,TRBJ2-1,-,TRBV2,TGTGCCAGCAGTGAACGATTAGCCTACAATGAGCAGTTCTTC,CASSERLAYNEQFF
TRBD1,TRBJ2-5,few,TRBV30,TGTGCCTGGAGTGGCTGGGGACAGGGGGGCCACCGAGAGACCCAGTACTTC,CAWSGWGQGGHRETQYF
TRBD1,TRBJ1-5,-,TRBV9,TGTGCCAGCAGCTCGACAGGGTCTAATCAGCCCCAGCATTTT,CASSSTGSNQPQHF
-,TRBJ2-1,-,TRBV27,TGTGCCAGCAGTGATTGGGACGGCTCCTACAATGAGCAGTTCTTC,CASSDWDGSYNEQFF
TRBD1,TRBJ1-2,-,TRBV9,TGTGCCAGCAGCGGCGCGGGCGGGACAGTTAACTATGGCTACACCTTC,CASSGAGGTVNYGYTF
-,TRBJ2-1,-,TRBV9,TGTGCCAGCAGCCATAGCGGTGGGGGGACCAATGAGCAGTTCTTC,CASSHSGGGTNEQFF
-,TRBJ1-1,-,TRBV7-8,TGTGCCAGCTGGGACAATCGGAACACTGAAGCTTTCTTT,CASWDNRNTEAFF
-,TRBJ2-6,-,TRBV7-6,TGTGCCAGCAGCCCCACCGTGGGGGCTGGGGCCAACGTCCTGACTTTC,CASSPTVGAGANVLTF
TRBD1,TRBJ1-2,-,TRBV2,TGTGCCAGCAGCCCTGGGACAGGGTATGGCTACACCTTC,CASSPGTGYGYTF
TRBD1,TRBJ2-7,-,TRBV30,TGTGCCTGGACCGACAACAGGGGCGAGCAGTACTTC,CAWTDNRGEQYF
-,TRBJ2-3,-,TRBV19,TGTGCCAGTAGTCAGGGGGGAACAGATACGCAGTATTTT,CASSQGGTDTQYF
-,TRBJ1-1,-,TRBV7-9,TGTGCCAGCAGCTTAGCCTCCCAGGGAGTCTACACTGAAGCTTTCTTT,CASSLASQGVYTEAFF
-,TRBJ1-5,few,TRBV7-8,TGTGCCAGCAGCGCAAGGACAGACCAAGGGCCCCAGCATTTT,CASSARTDQGPQHF
-,TRBJ1-2,-,TRBV7-8,TGTGCCAGCAGCCCTCGCTGGGACTATGGCTACACCTTC,CASSPRWDYGYTF
-,TRBJ2-3,-,TRBV7-7,TGTGCTAGCAGTCAAGGCGGGAGCACAGATACGCAGTATTTT,CASSQGGSTDTQYF
TRBD1,TRBJ2-6,once,TRBV19,TGTGCCAGTAGTATCTTGGGGACAGGGCTCTCTGGGGCCAACGTCCTGACTTTC,CASSILGTGLSGANVLTF
-,TRBJ2-1,-,TRBV7-9,TGTGCCAGCAGCTCTCCCGGGTACAATGAGCAGTTCTTC,CASSSPGYNEQFF
-,TRBJ2-7,few,TRBV4-1,TGCGCCAGCAGCCGGGCACCGGGACTGAGTGACGAGCAGTACTTC,CASSRAPGLSDEQYF
-,TRBJ1-1,-,TRBV6-5,TGTGCCAGCAGTTACGGAGGGAGGGGCACTGAAGCTTTCTTT,CASSYGGRGTEAFF
TRBD1,TRBJ2-1,-,TRBV11-2,TGTGCCAGCAGCTTAGGGGTAAGGGACAGGGGACATGAGCAGTTCTTC,CASSLGVRDRGHEQFF
-,TRBJ1-1,-,TRBV30,TGTGCCTACAGCGGTGGTGGATGGAACACTGAAGCTTTCTTT,CAYSGGGWNTEAFF
TRBD1,TRBJ1-1,once,TRBV7-9,TGTGCCAGCAGACGATACAGGGGGCTAGGCACTGAAGCTTTCTTT,CASRRYRGLGTEAFF
-,TRBJ1-3,-,TRBV9,TGTGCCAGCAGCGCAGGTGCGTTGGTCTCTGGAAACACCATATATTTT,CASSAGALVSGNTIYF
-,TRBJ1-2,-,TRBV28,TGTGCCAGCAGTTTAGGGCAGGGCCTCTACTATGGCTACACCTTC,CASSLGQGLYYGYTF
-,TRBJ2-7,once,TRBV13,TGTGCCAGCAGCTTAGGACTAGAGGCTAGCGAAACCTACGAGCAGTACTTC,CASSLGLEASETYEQYF
-,TRBJ2-7,few,TRBV9,TGTGCCAGCAGCGTTTCCGGGGGTGAGGAGCAGTACTTC,CASSVSGGEEQYF
TRBD1,TRBJ1-1,-,TRBV4-1,TGCGCCAGCAGCGGACAGGGATACACTGAAGCTTTCTTT,CASSGQGYTEAFF
-,TRBJ1-5,-,TRBV6-5,TGTGCCAGCAGTCCCCCCTCATCGCCCCAGCATTTT,CASSPPSSPQHF
-,TRBJ2-1,once,TRBV27,TGTGCCAGCACCTTGCCAGGGATCAATGAGCAGTTCTTC,CASTLPGINEQFF
-,TRBJ1-6,once,TRBV6-6,TGTGCCATTACGGACCGCCCAAGCTCCTATAATTCACCCCTCCACTTT,CAITDRPSSYNSPLHF
TRBD2,TRBJ2-2,-,TRBV6-1,TGTGCCAGCAGTGAAGCTAGCGGGAGCACCGGGGAGCTGTTTTTT,CASSEASGSTGELFF